This TCR beta chain was identified during a study of metastatic and nonmetastatic thyroid tumors. With respect to this clone: An end of the junction does not agree with germline; a read error may underlie this.

None of the patients had undergone any treatment ahead of thyroid surgery. TCRdb re-clonotyped the PCR reads through MiXCR. This sample has 23,000 or so clones; approximately 20% occur once, and the top ten carry 6% to 9.5%. Germline CDR1 and CDR2: SGHRS and YFSETQ. This CDR3 contains 15 residues. This TCR came from a female donor with papillary thyroid cancer or a benign thyroid nodule (not recorded which). Some clones in this sample may be carry-over from other donors' samples. The chain carries TRBV5-1 and TRBJ1-6; D might be TRBD1 (6 bases). The sequenced sample was blood. The CDR3 DNA follows: TGCGCCAGCAGCATCCCGGGACATAGGAATTCATCCCTCCACTTT. This sequence encodes CASSIPGHRNSSLHF.